These T cell receptor beta chains were read from a single sample in a study of identical twins. One entry per CDR3 protein results from TCRdb running MiXCR on the 5' RACE reads. The sample has 540,000 or so distinct CDR3 sequences, approximately 20% seen once. These data also formed part of another study, on yellow fever vaccine responses in identical twins.

The sample taken for sequencing was CD4+ T cells sorted from blood. The source is a woman between 18 and 29 years old in good health. Both conserved end residues are part of each CDR3. Fields, in order: V gene, clone size, J gene, D gene, CDR3 DNA, CDR3 protein. A D gene is named only where the DNA matches it firmly. The listing skips clone size in some rows; elsewhere it reads once, few, many or a size class.

>TRBV14|-|TRBJ2-7|-
TGTGCCAGCAGCCAACTCACAGGGACCGCCGACCACGAGCAGTACTTC
CASSQLTGTADHEQYF
>TRBV18|few|TRBJ1-1|-
TGTGCCAGCTCACCATCCGTGGCAGAAGAGAACACTGAAGCTTTCTTT
CASSPSVAEENTEAFF
>TRBV19|-|TRBJ1-5|-
TGTGCCAGTAGTATGGGGTCGAGGATAAATCAGCCCCAGCATTTT
CASSMGSRINQPQHF
>TRBV12-3/TRBV12-4|few|TRBJ2-3|TRBD1
TGTGCCAGCACCTGGGGACAGGGGGGTACAGATACGCAGTATTTT
CASTWGQGGTDTQYF
>TRBV15|many|TRBJ2-5|TRBD2
TGTGCCACCAGCAGAGAACCGGGAGGGGGAGAGACCCAGTACTTC
CATSREPGGGETQYF
>TRBV27|-|TRBJ2-1|TRBD2
TGTGCCGGCAGTACCCCCCTAGCGGGAGTAAATGAGCAGTTCTTC
CAGSTPLAGVNEQFF
>TRBV4-1|few|TRBJ1-3|-
TGCGCCAGCAGCCCTCGGGGGGCCGCCGACTCTGGAAACACCATATATTTT
CASSPRGAADSGNTIYF
>TRBV3-1|few|TRBJ2-7|-
TGTGCCAGCAGCGGCTACAGGGTCTACGAGCAGTACTTC
CASSGYRVYEQYF
>TRBV27|once|TRBJ2-5|-
TGTGCCAGCAGTTTTATTGGGCTGGGAGTGGAGGAGACCCAGTACTTC
CASSFIGLGVEETQYF
>TRBV6-5|-|TRBJ2-2|-
TGTGCCAGCAGTTACACCCGGACCGGGGAGCTGTTTTTT
CASSYTRTGELFF
>TRBV24-1|few|TRBJ2-1|-
TGTGCCACCAGTGAGTGGGGGCAGGGCTCCTACAATGAGCAGTTCTTC
CATSEWGQGSYNEQFF
>TRBV5-1|-|TRBJ2-5|TRBD1
TGCGCCAGCAGCTTGGCGACAGGGGGCAAGGAGACCCAGTACTTC
CASSLATGGKETQYF
>TRBV20-1|-|TRBJ2-3|-
TGCAGTGCTATGGCGATAGCGCTTTTTAACACAGATACGCAGTATTTT
CSAMAIALFNTDTQYF
>TRBV6-4|few|TRBJ2-2|-
TGTGCCACCAAAAGCTCCGGCAGAAACACCGGGGAGCTGTTTTTT
CATKSSGRNTGELFF
>TRBV6-4|-|TRBJ2-3|TRBD1
TGTGCCAGCAGTGAACAGGGGGCAGGAGATACGCAGTATTTT
CASSEQGAGDTQYF
>TRBV7-8|few|TRBJ2-5|TRBD2
TGTGCCAGCAGCTTAAAAGGCGTGCTAGCGGGAACAGAGACCCAGTACTTC
CASSLKGVLAGTETQYF